Here is one TCR beta chain with its context. No antigen is known for it. Base qualities are not provided; no much larger clone lies one nucleotide away. The collaborating institutions used their own protocols to collect whole blood in K2EDTA tubes. For TCRbeta analysis, collaborators shipped samples in one of three forms: frozen whole blood, isolated PBMCs, or DNA extracted from either of those sample types. This sample stems from a study of blood T cell repertoires in COVID-19 (dated by TCRdb to the early 2020s). Background for the entire study: Samples from collaborators originated in the United States, Italy and Spain and spanned both the acute and convalescent phases of COVID-19. The material from the prospective study consisted of cDNA or gDNA derived from T cells, B-cell-depleted T cells, or PBMCs. Deeply sampled blood TCRbeta repertoires from subjects exposed to, actively infected with, or recovered from COVID-19 were included in the dataset. The repertoires were released in a freely available public database intended as a resource for research on the immune response to SARS-CoV-2. The samples were drawn from two sources: the first 160 participants of the ongoing ImmuneRACE study, and about 1,300 subjects contributed by 6 global collaborators. Sample metadata almost always included a de-identified subject ID, COVID-19 status, age in years and sex. Where HLA class I and class II types were available, the types were taken from metadata supplied by the sample provider, not from assay-based typing.

Taken from the germline V gene, the CDR1 and CDR2 loops are MNHEY and SVGAGI. V has 7 bases trimmed and J has 7 bases trimmed; junction bases matching no gene number 12. From the cysteine through the phenylalanine, the CDR3 covers 15 amino acids. Only the CDR3 portion is preserved as DNA: 45 bases, with reading frame beginning at the first base. Findings and caveats that apply to the study as a whole: The amount of clinical and demographic metadata varied by source and participant and was provided uncurated.

TCRbeta CDR3 regions were amplified from genomic DNA by means of the immunoSEQ Assay, a bias-controlled multiplex PCR. Regarding the original processing steps: The number of nucleated cells in each sample was estimated by amplification of reference gene primers within the assay. To quantify the absolute abundance of each unique TCRbeta CDR3 rearrangement, sequence reads were collapsed and filtered. For each sample, productive Simpson clonality was calculated by taking the square root of Simpson's diversity index across productive rearrangements. TCRdb holds this immuneACCESS table with in-frame rearrangements only. Some clones are missing; in checked studies, unresolved V genes explain under half, and the rest has no known cause. Clone size and the V and J calls come from that table; the DNA yielded D and trimming. The sample table records about 100,000 clones; around 74% of these occur just once. About a sixth of the sample is taken by the ten largest.

The sequence is built from TRBV6-5 and TRBJ1-2, with TRBD1 identical over 10 junction bases. The origin of this receptor is a woman older than 75 with active or convalescent COVID-19. Sequencing input: peripheral blood. The nucleotides are TGTGCCAGCACTCCCCGCGGGACAGGGGTGTCTGGCTACACCTTC. This translates into CASTPRGTGVSGYTF.